This entry is about one TCR beta chain. Its antigen is currently unknown. Time point: inflamed ileum from the surgical specimen. Patients were adults with ileal or ileocolonic Crohn's disease needing resection. CDR1 and CDR2 (germline): MNHNY, SVGAGI (reference sequence). The CDR3 loop spans 16 amino acids. V gave up 5 bases and J gave up 6 bases, with 19 bases separating them. The data stem from a study of T cell repertoires in ileal Crohn's disease. On the study more broadly: From the surgical specimen's inflamed ileum, biopsies were taken as M0. Five hundred nanograms of biopsy DNA per sample underwent TCRB immunosequencing.

Profiled with immunoSEQ multiplex PCR; TCRdb holds only in-frame clones, not every one. The top ten clones hold 3.5% to 5% of a sample with about 17,000 clones, about 80% of them seen once. Findings and limits, study-wide: Compared with non-smokers, active smokers at surgery showed more clonal expansions.

This clonotype was obtained from an adult with Crohn's disease. Sequenced material: ileal tissue. The rearrangement uses TRBV6-6 and TRBJ2-2; D unclear. The CDR3 DNA sequence: TGTGCCAGCAGTAGCCCTGGACCCCGTGTGGCCGGGGAGCTGTTTTTT. Its protein product is CASSSPGPRVAGELFF.